This TCR beta chain was observed in a study of blood T cell repertoires in COVID-19. The overall study: Acute-phase and convalescent COVID-19 samples originated in the United States, Italy and Spain.

CDR1 and CDR2 from the germline V gene are MGHRA and YSYEKL. With 4 bases clipped from V and 5 bases from J, the junction kept 10 bases outside the gene matches. This CDR3 is 16 amino acids long. Sequencing used immunoSEQ multiplex PCR; TCRdb keeps in-frame clones, though not all of them. The table lists about 270,000 clones, more than 70% of them singletons, with around 2% in the top ten. Sequences were obtained from PBMCs or T cells enriched from blood (not recorded which). This receptor was obtained from a woman aged 55-69 years in a cohort exposed to, infected with or recovered from COVID-19 (not recorded which). The chain recombines TRBV4-1 with TRBJ1-4, with 7 bases identical to TRBD1. The DNA of the CDR3 is TGCGCCAGCAGCCGAGGGCCCAGGGGGGAAAATGAAAAACTGTTTTTT. Encoded protein: CASSRGPRGENEKLFF.